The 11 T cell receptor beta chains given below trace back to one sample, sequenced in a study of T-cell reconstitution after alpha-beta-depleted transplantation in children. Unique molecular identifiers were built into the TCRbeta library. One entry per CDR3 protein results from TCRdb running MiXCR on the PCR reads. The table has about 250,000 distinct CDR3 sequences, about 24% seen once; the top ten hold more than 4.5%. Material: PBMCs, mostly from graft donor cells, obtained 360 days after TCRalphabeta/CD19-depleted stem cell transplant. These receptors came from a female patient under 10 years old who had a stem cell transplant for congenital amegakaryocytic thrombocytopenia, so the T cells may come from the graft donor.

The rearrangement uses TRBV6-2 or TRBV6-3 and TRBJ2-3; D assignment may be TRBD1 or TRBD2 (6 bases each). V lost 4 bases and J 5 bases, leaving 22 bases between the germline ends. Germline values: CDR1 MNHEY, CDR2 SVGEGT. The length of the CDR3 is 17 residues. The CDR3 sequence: CASSFLSGATSRDTQYF. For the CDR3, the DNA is TGTGCCAGCAGTTTTCTCTCGGGGGCTACTAGTCGAGATACGCAGTATTTT.

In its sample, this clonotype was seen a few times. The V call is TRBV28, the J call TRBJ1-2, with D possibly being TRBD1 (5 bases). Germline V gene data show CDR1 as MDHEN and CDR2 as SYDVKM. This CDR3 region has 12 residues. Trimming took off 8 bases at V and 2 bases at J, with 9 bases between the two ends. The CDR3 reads CASLGGNYGYTF. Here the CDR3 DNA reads TGTGCCAGCCTTGGGGGAAACTATGGCTACACCTTC.

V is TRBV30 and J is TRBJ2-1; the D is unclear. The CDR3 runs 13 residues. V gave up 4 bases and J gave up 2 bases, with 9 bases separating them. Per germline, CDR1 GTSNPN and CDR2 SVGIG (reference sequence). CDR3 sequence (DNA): TGTGCCTGGAAATGGGTTGCCTACAATGAGCAGTTCTTC. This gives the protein CAWKWVAYNEQFF. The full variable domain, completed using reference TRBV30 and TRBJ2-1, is SQTIHQWPATLVQPVGSPLSLECTVEGTSNPNLYWYRQAAGRGLQLLFYSVGIGQISSEVPQNLSASRPQDRQFILSSKKLLLSDSGFYLCAWKWVAYNEQFFGPGTRLTVL.

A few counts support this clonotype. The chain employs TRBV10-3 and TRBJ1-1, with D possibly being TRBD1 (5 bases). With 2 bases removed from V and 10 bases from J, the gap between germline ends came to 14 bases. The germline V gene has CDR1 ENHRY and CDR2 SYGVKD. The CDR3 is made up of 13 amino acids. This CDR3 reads CAISEVPGLGAFF. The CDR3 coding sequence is TGTGCCATCAGTGAGGTACCAGGGTTAGGAGCTTTCTTT.

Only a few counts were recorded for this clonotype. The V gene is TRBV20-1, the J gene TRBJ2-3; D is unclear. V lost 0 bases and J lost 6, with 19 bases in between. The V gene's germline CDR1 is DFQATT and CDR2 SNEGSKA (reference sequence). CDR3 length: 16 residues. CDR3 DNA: TGCAGTGCTAGAGAGAGATTATGGAACAGCAAGGATACGCAGTATTTT. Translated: CSARERLWNSKDTQYF.

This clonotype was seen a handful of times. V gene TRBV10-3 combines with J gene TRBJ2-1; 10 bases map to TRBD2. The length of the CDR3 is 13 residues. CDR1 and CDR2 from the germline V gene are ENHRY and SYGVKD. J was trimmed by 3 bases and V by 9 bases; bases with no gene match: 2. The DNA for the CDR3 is TGTGCCATTCTAGCGGGAGACTACAATGAGCAGTTCTTC. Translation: CAILAGDYNEQFF.

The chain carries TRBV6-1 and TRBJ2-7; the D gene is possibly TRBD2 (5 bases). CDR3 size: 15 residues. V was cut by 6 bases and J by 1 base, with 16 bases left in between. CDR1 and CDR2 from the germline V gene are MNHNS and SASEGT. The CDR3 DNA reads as TGTGCCAGCAGGGTGTCGTTAGGAGGTTCCTACGAGCAGTACTTC. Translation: CASRVSLGGSYEQYF.

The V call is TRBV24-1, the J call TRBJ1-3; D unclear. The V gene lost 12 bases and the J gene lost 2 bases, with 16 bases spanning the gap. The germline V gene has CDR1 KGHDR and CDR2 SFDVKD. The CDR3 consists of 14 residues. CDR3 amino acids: CAFSPLRAGNTIYF. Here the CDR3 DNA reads TGTGCCTTCAGCCCACTGAGGGCTGGAAACACCATATATTTT.

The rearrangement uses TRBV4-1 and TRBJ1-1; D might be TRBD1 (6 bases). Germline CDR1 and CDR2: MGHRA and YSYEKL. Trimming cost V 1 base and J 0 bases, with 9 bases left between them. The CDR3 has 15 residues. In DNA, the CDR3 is TGCGCCAGCAGCCAAGTGTGGACAGTGAACACTGAAGCTTTCTTT. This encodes CASSQVWTVNTEAFF.

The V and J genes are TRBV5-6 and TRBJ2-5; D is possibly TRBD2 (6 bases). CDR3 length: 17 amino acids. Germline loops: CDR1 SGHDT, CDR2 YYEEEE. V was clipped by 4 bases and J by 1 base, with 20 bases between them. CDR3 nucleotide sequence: TGTGCCAGCAGCCATGGGACTCCCCAGGCCTTCCAAGAGACCCAGTACTTC. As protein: CASSHGTPQAFQETQYF.

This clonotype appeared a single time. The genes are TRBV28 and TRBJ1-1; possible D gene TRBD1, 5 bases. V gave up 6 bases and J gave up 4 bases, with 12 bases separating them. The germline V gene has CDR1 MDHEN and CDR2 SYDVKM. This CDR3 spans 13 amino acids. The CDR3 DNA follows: TGTGCCAGCAGGCTCTACGGGGCCACTGAAGCTTTCTTT. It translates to CASRLYGATEAFF.